These 18 T cell receptor beta chains were sequenced from one sample in a study of T cells expressing NK-cell markers. Reprocessing the 5' RACE reads, TCRdb reports a single entry for every CDR3 protein and omits DNA. In total, the table holds under 200,000 distinct CDR3 sequences. The source material was blood T cells: a sorted CD56 or NKG2C T cell subset, CD4+ or CD8+ T cells, or bulk PBMC T cells (not recorded which). These TCRs come from a woman aged 18-70 years in good health.

This rearrangement joins TRBV28 to TRBJ2-5; TCRdb indicates TRBD1, and absent DNA this call remains unverified. The CDR3 contains 16 residues. Germline V gene data show CDR1 as MDHEN and CDR2 as SYDVKM. This CDR3 reads CASSTRDRFSQETQYF. Full variable domain (remainder filled in from reference TRBV28 and TRBJ2-5): DVKVTQSSRYLVKRTGEKVFLECVQDMDHENMFWYRQDPGLGLRLIYFSYDVKMKEKGDIPEGYSVSREKKERFSLILESASTNQTSMYLCASSTRDRFSQETQYFGPGTRLLVL.

V is TRBV20-1 and J is TRBJ2-2; with no DNA, the TCRdb D assignment of TRBD1 cannot be verified. CDR1 is DFQATT and CDR2 is SNEGSKA in the germline V gene (reference sequence). The CDR3 totals 13 residues. The CDR3 sequence: CSAREGGTGELFF.

This chain uses TRBV7-2 with TRBJ2-7. Germline V gene sequence: CDR1 SGHTA, CDR2 FQGNSA. There are 14 residues in the CDR3. Here the CDR3 reads CASSFSSDSYEQYF.

The CDR3 reads CASSLVPSGGNEQFF. The rearrangement uses TRBV7-8 and TRBJ2-1; TCRdb selects TRBD2, and the lack of DNA leaves this call unchecked. The CDR3 runs 15 residues. CDR1 is SGHVS and CDR2 is FQNEAQ in the germline V gene.

This chain uses TRBV7-3 with TRBJ2-7; the D call from TCRdb, TRBD2, cannot be confirmed without DNA. The CDR3 loop spans 14 amino acids. Germline CDR1 is SGHTA and CDR2 is FQGTGA. CDR3 amino acids: CASSPGGGNYEQYF.

This sequence joins TRBV27 and TRBJ1-5. The germline CDR1 and CDR2 sequences are MNHEY and SMNVEV (reference sequence). The CDR3 is 16 amino acids. The chain's CDR3 is CASRLKALGRNQPQHF.

V gene TRBV29-1 combines with J gene TRBJ1-5; TCRdb indicates TRBD1, and absent DNA this call remains unverified. The CDR3 spans 13 residues. Looked up from germline, CDR1 is SQVTM and CDR2 is ANQGSEA. This chain's CDR3 is CSVGEDRGQPQHF.

V is TRBV28 and J is TRBJ2-4; the D call of TRBD2 rests on TCRdb alone, since no DNA is present to check it. The CDR3 spans 19 residues. The germline V gene has CDR1 MDHEN and CDR2 SYDVKM. The chain's CDR3 is CASSPVGTSGSLAKNIQYF. Supplemented by reference TRBV28 and TRBJ2-4, the full variable domain reads DVKVTQSSRYLVKRTGEKVFLECVQDMDHENMFWYRQDPGLGLRLIYFSYDVKMKEKGDIPEGYSVSREKKERFSLILESASTNQTSMYLCASSPVGTSGSLAKNIQYFGAGTRLSVL.

The chain recombines TRBV5-5 with TRBJ1-5; lacking DNA, the TRBD1 call made by TCRdb goes unchecked. This CDR3 contains 14 residues. CDR1 is SGHKS, CDR2 YYEKEE, per germline (reference sequence). CDR3 in amino acids: CASSQRTGNQPQHF.

The J gene is TRBJ2-3, the V gene TRBV4-1; the D call from TCRdb, TRBD2, cannot be confirmed without DNA. Germline V gives CDR1 MGHRA, CDR2 YSYEKL. This CDR3 is built from 15 residues. CDR3 amino acids: CASSPDKTRPGDWYF.

The chain employs TRBV7-9 and TRBJ2-7. CDR1 is SEHNR, CDR2 FQNEAQ, per germline (reference sequence). This CDR3 has 11 residues. CDR3 protein: CASSLPGEQYF.

This sequence joins TRBV5-1 and TRBJ2-6; TCRdb proposes TRBD1, but this gene call is untestable without DNA. The CDR3 sequence is 16 residues long. Germline values: CDR1 SGHRS, CDR2 YFSETQ. CDR3 sequence reads: CASSFTGSSGANVLTF.

CDR3 in amino acids: CSASLRFGEQYF. The J gene is TRBJ2-7, the V gene TRBV20-1. The CDR3 runs to 12 residues. Germline lookup yields CDR1 DFQATT and CDR2 SNEGSKA (reference sequence).

J is TRBJ2-7 and V is TRBV6-1; TCRdb designates TRBD1, a call that cannot be tested without DNA. The CDR3 extends over 15 amino acids. CDR1 is MNHNS and CDR2 is SASEGT in the germline V gene. The CDR3 spells CASRSQTGASYEQYF.

The chain recombines TRBV11-1 with TRBJ2-5; TCRdb's D call of TRBD1 is untestable without DNA. This CDR3 region has 18 residues. Germline V gives CDR1 SGHAT, CDR2 FQDESV (reference sequence). The CDR3 loop is CASSPSRLGTPREETQYF.

The chain carries TRBV7-2 and TRBJ2-2. The germline V gene has CDR1 SGHTA and CDR2 FQGNSA. The CDR3 sequence is 13 residues long. CDR3 loop: CASSFSNTGELFF. The complete variable domain, with remaining parts taken from reference TRBV7-2 and TRBJ2-2, reads GAGVSQSPSNKVTEKGKDVELRCDPISGHTALYWYRQSLGQGLEFLIYFQGNSAPDKSGLPSDRFSAERTGGSVSTLTIQRTQQEDSAVYLCASSFSNTGELFFGEGSRLTVL.

The chain recombines TRBV18 with TRBJ2-1; TCRdb reports TRBD2, a call that lacks DNA to check it against. This CDR3 spans 17 amino acids. Germline CDR1 is KGHSH and CDR2 is LQKENI. CDR3 residues: CASSPPARGGRVNEQFF.

This sequence joins TRBV7-8 and TRBJ1-3; with no DNA, the TCRdb D assignment of TRBD1 cannot be verified. From germline, CDR1 is SGHVS and CDR2 FQNEAQ. This CDR3 is 17 amino acids long. This CDR3 is CASSPQTDTFSGNTIYF.